The 22 T cell receptor beta chains presented below share a single source sample, sequenced in a study of early T cells in non-severe SARS-CoV-2 infection. TCRdb fed the 5' RACE reads into MiXCR, producing one record per CDR3 protein. Of about 83,000 distinct CDR3 sequences listed, around 15% are singletons. The material sequenced was whole blood. Receptors originate from an adult who was a healthcare worker with PCR-confirmed SARS-CoV-2 infection or an uninfected control (not recorded which).

This clonotype turned up a few times. CDR3 coding DNA: TGTGCCAGCAGTGCAGCGGGATACCGGGAGCTGTTTTTT. The encoded protein is CASSAAGYRELFF. The chain is built from TRBV27 and TRBJ2-2, with 7 bases matching TRBD2. This CDR3 is built from 13 residues. Germline CDR1 reads MNHEY; CDR2 reads SMNVEV (reference sequence). J lost 9 bases, V lost 5 bases, and 6 bases had no gene match.

There are many counts of this clonotype. The gene calls are TRBV30 and TRBJ1-1, with 7 bases lining up with TRBD1. The CDR3 covers 13 residues. Germline trimming cut 5 bases from V and 5 bases from J; bases unmatched to any gene: 8. The V gene's germline CDR1 is GTSNPN and CDR2 SVGIG (reference sequence). The CDR3 DNA is TGTGCCTGGTCTCGACAGGGAAGGACTGAAGCTTTCTTT. Its protein product is CAWSRQGRTEAFF.

This clonotype has more than one count but fewer than ten. The chain uses TRBV10-1 and TRBJ2-1; 7 nucleotides agree with TRBD2. The germline V gene encodes CDR1 WNHNN and CDR2 SYGVQD (reference sequence). The V gene end was trimmed by 6 bases and the J gene end by 9 bases; junction bases not matched to a gene: 5. The CDR3 spans 12 residues. CDR3 loop: CASSGREGEQFF. CDR3 in DNA: TGCGCCAGCAGCGGCAGGGAGGGTGAGCAGTTCTTC.

The chain couples TRBV6-1 to TRBJ2-2, with 16 bases matching TRBD2. The CDR3 sequence is 18 residues long. The germline V gene has CDR1 MNHNS and CDR2 SASEGT. CDR3: CVTRPGTSGRAGGGELFF. CDR3 nucleotides: TGTGTCACCCGACCCGGGACTAGCGGGAGGGCCGGAGGCGGGGAGCTGTTTTTT.

This clonotype was seen ten or more times. The rearrangement uses TRBV3-1 and TRBJ1-2, with D possibly TRBD1 on 6 matching bases. Per germline, CDR1 LGHDT and CDR2 YNNKEL (reference sequence). Trimming removed 2 bases at V and 4 bases at J, with 11 bases between. CDR3 length: 14 residues. CDR3 protein: CASSQYTGTYGYTF. DNA of the CDR3: TGTGCCAGCAGCCAATACACAGGGACCTATGGCTACACCTTC.

In this sample, this clonotype turned up a few times. The chain employs TRBV6-6 and TRBJ2-3; TRBD1 agrees at 7 bases. The CDR3 length is 16 residues. CDR1 is MNHNY, CDR2 SVGAGI, per germline (reference sequence). V lost 6 bases and J lost 1; bases outside the gene matches: 10. CDR3 DNA: TGTGCCAGCAGGAGACAGGGAGTAGGTGGCACAGATACGCAGTATTTT. Translation gives CASRRQGVGGTDTQYF.

In this sample, this clonotype turned up many times. The chain uses TRBV20-1 and TRBJ1-4; 10 bases align to TRBD1. This CDR3 has 14 amino acids. Germline V lookup: CDR1 DFQATT, CDR2 SNEGSKA (reference sequence). V was pared by 4 bases and J by 10 bases, with 9 bases of the junction left unmatched. The CDR3 here is CSAKGRDRGGKLFF. As DNA, the CDR3 is TGCAGTGCTAAAGGTCGGGACAGGGGTGGAAAACTGTTTTTT.

This clonotype came up once. The gene calls are TRBV12-2 and TRBJ1-2; the table's TRBD1 call for D was not verified on the DNA. TRBV12-2 is listed as a pseudogene. This CDR3 comprises 16 residues. CDR3 sequence (DNA): TGTGCAAGTCGCGCAGGGACAGGGGGCGCGGGATATGGCTACACCTTC. This codes for CASRAGTGGAGYGYTF.

In this sample, this clonotype turned up once. A read error may be the cause here, since a much bigger clone is one base away. This chain connects TRBV11-2 to TRBJ2-3; D might be TRBD2 (5 bases). Looked up from germline, CDR1 is SGHAT and CDR2 is FQNNGV. CDR3 length: 15 residues. CDR3 in amino acids: CVSSLAKTVTDTQYF. As DNA, the CDR3 is TGTGTCAGCAGCTTAGCGAAGACGGTCACAGATACGCAGTATTTT.

This clonotype was seen more than once but under ten times. This chain uses TRBV24-1 with TRBJ2-6; TRBD1 or TRBD2 may be the D gene (5 bases each). The CDR3 length is 15 residues. CDR1 is KGHDR and CDR2 is SFDVKD in the germline V gene. V shed 6 bases and J shed 3 bases, with 11 bases lying between them. The CDR3 DNA reads as TGTGCCACCAGTAGTGGGGGTCTTGGGGCCAACGTCCTGACTTTC. Translating gives CATSSGGLGANVLTF.

The table lists this clonotype with a few counts. The chain recombines TRBV9 with TRBJ2-5; D uncertain. The CDR3 covers 13 residues. CDR1 and CDR2 from the germline V gene are SGDLS and YYNGEE. V dropped 2 bases and J dropped 7 bases, with 12 bases sitting between them. The CDR3 region has the DNA TGTGCCAGCAGCGTTCTCGATTCGGGGACCCAGTACTTC. Translation: CASSVLDSGTQYF.

This clonotype was recorded a few times. The chain has TRBV30 and TRBJ2-7, with a possible D match to TRBD1 (5 bases). V shed 1 base and J shed 6 bases, with 13 bases lying between them. Germline assignment: CDR1 GTSNPN and CDR2 SVGIG (reference sequence). The length of the CDR3 is 13 residues. DNA for the CDR3: TGTGCCTGGAGTGCAGGGTCGTGGCGCGAGCAGTACTTC. Residues: CAWSAGSWREQYF.

This chain links TRBV7-2 with TRBJ2-2, with D possibly TRBD1 on 6 matching bases. Germline values: CDR1 SGHTA, CDR2 FQGNSA. This CDR3 is 16 amino acids long. Trimming left V 1 base short and J 6 bases short, with 15 bases between. In DNA, the CDR3 is TGTGCCAGCAGCTTAGATGGACAGTTATACGCCGGGGAGCTGTTTTTT. Its translation: CASSLDGQLYAGELFF.

This clonotype appeared a few times. The V and J genes are TRBV29-1 and TRBJ2-7; TRBD2 matches 8 bases. The germline gives CDR1 SQVTM, CDR2 ANQGSEA. V was clipped by 4 bases and J by 4 bases; unmatched bases: 6. CDR3 length: 13 residues. CDR3 loop: CSVAPSGSYEQYF. CDR3 coding DNA: TGCAGCGTTGCCCCAAGCGGGAGTTACGAGCAGTACTTC.

This rearrangement joins TRBV5-1 to TRBJ1-2; D is unclear. The CDR3 runs to 14 residues. In germline, CDR1 is SGHRS, CDR2 YFSETQ. V was cut by 4 bases and J by 8 bases, with 18 bases left in between. CDR3 sequence (DNA): TGCGCCAGCAGCATCGGGAACGCCTTCGAAGGCTACACCTTC. Protein product: CASSIGNAFEGYTF.

V gene TRBV7-3 combines with J gene TRBJ1-3; 9 nucleotides align to TRBD1. Germline loops: CDR1 SGHTA, CDR2 FQGTGA. With V trimmed by 5 bases and J by 4 bases, 12 bases remained unmatched. The CDR3 is 17 amino acids. The CDR3 loop reads CASSETGTGLAGNTIYF. The DNA of the CDR3 is TGTGCCAGCAGCGAAACCGGGACAGGGTTGGCCGGAAACACCATATATTTT.

V and J are TRBV6-2 or TRBV6-3 and TRBJ1-1, with TRBD1 as a possible D gene (5 bases). This CDR3 region has 13 residues. The germline V and J ends were trimmed by 2 bases and 9 bases, with 13 bases remaining between them. CDR1 MNHEY and CDR2 SVGEGT come from the germline V gene. As DNA, the CDR3 is TGTGCCAGCAGTTACGATCCTTACAGGAAAGCTTTCTTT. This codes for CASSYDPYRKAFF.

This clonotype was detected a few times. This chain joins TRBV18 and TRBJ2-3, with no clear D. Germline CDR1 is KGHSH and CDR2 is LQKENI. V dropped 6 bases and J dropped 3 bases, with 10 bases sitting between them. The CDR3 consists of 13 residues. For the CDR3, the DNA is TGTGCCAGCTCCGGGCTGCAAACAGATACGCAGTATTTT. Its protein product is CASSGLQTDTQYF.

This clonotype has just a few counts. V is TRBV24-1 and J is TRBJ1-2; no clear D gene. Germline V CDR1 and CDR2: KGHDR, SFDVKD. CDR3 length: 13 residues. Trimming left V 1 base short and J 8 bases short, with 10 bases between. Written as DNA, the CDR3 is TGTGCCACCAGTGATTTAAGGCACAAGGGCTACACCTTC. Protein: CATSDLRHKGYTF.

The sample holds a few counts of this clonotype. The J gene is TRBJ2-4, the V gene TRBV3-1, with D hard to call. The germline CDR1 and CDR2 sequences are LGHDT and YNNKEL (reference sequence). The CDR3 runs to 16 residues. The ends were cut back, 1 base at V and 0 bases at J, with 10 bases in the middle. CDR3 nucleotide sequence: TGTGCCAGCAGCCAAGGCTTGACGGGAGCCAAAAACATTCAGTACTTC. Translated: CASSQGLTGAKNIQYF.

In regard to this clonotype: No DNA is shown, since the ends of the CDR3 on it are uncertain; the CDR3 is the one TCRdb lists. This rearrangement joins TRBV6-5 to TRBJ2-2; the table's D call TRBD1 went unverified against the DNA. The germline CDR1 and CDR2 sequences are MNHEY and SVGAGI. From its first to its last residue, the CDR3 has 15 amino acids. The CDR3 loop reads CASSHGQNTGELFFF.

This clonotype was observed a single time. The rearrangement uses TRBV7-3 and TRBJ2-1; D remains unclear. The CDR3 sequence is 15 residues long. Germline values: CDR1 SGHTA, CDR2 FQGTGA. V was cut by 2 bases and J by 0 bases, with 8 bases left in between. The CDR3 spells CASSLSAGSYNEQFF. The DNA for the CDR3 is TGTGCCAGCAGCTTATCTGCAGGCTCCTACAATGAGCAGTTCTTC.